The clone carrying this TCR beta chain showed up just a few times. What it binds is not known. Germline V gene data show CDR1 as KGHSH and CDR2 as LQKENI. V was shortened by 2 bases and J by 4 bases, with 14 bases between the two germline ends. The CDR3 loop spans 15 amino acids. Brentuximab vedotin exposure varied, and every patient relapsed after autologous stem cell transplantation. Relapsed/refractory classical Hodgkin lymphoma patients had complete, partial or progressive responses. The sample belongs to a study of PD-1 blockade in classical Hodgkin lymphoma. Points from the study as a whole: At baseline, newly diagnosed patients reportedly showed less TCR diversity than healthy donors. Exclusion removed patients who began nivolumab under 1 year after ASCT. What drove the repertoire differences, possibly disease activity or prior therapy, has not been defined.

Produced via immunoSEQ multiplex PCR; TCRdb's table is partial and in-frame only. The sample includes 40,000 to 60,000 clones, about two thirds of them seen just once. This rearrangement joins TRBV18 to TRBJ1-2; D ambiguous. Sequencing used peripheral blood mononuclear cells (PBMCs), obtained before the second cycle of nivolumab. The TCR originated in a human donor with classical Hodgkin lymphoma. The CDR3 DNA reads as TGTGCCAGCTCACCATCACCCCCCGGAAGCTATGGCTACACCTTC. Translating it yields CASSPSPPGSYGYTF.